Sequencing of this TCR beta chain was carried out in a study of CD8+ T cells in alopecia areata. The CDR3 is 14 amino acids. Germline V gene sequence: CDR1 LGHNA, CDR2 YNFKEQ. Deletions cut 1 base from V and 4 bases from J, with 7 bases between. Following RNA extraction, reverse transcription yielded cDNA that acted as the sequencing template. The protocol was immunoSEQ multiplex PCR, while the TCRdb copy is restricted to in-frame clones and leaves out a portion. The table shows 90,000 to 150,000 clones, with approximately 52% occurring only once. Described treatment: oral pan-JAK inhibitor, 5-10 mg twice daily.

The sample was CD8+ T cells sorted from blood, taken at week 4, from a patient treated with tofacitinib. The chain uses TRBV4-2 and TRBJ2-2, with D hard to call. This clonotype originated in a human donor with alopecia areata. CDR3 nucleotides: TGTGCCAGCAGCCAAGGCCAGCGCACCGGGGAGCTGTTTTTT. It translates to CASSQGQRTGELFF.